Here is one TCR beta chain with its context. The table lists this clonotype with many counts. Which antigen it targets is not known. Per-nucleotide qualities are absent, and no much larger clonotype sits a single base away. Trimming takes 7 bases from V and 4 bases from J, and the germline ends sit 10 bases apart. CDR1 and CDR2 (SQVTM, ANQGSEA) derive from the germline V gene. The CDR3 sequence holds 12 residues, the cysteine and phenylalanine included. Here the CDR3 DNA is all that survives: 36 bases in frame from base 1. This specimen belongs to a study of tumor-infiltrating lymphocytes in primary liver carcinoma (dated by TCRdb to about 2017). With respect to the entire study: Of the five patients (three men and two women, aged 30 to 69 years), four had hepatocellular carcinoma and one had combined HCC and intrahepatic cholangiocarcinoma. Tumors of the five patients were stage T1-T3 N0M0 with maximum diameters of roughly 4 to 10 cm. Roughly 3.5 to 7.5 million productive TCRbeta reads were obtained per sample, and no significant difference in read depth was found between tissue types. TCRbeta repertoire sequencing, expression microarrays and whole-exome sequencing were combined in the study across five regions of each liver tumor, with adjacent normal tissue and blood also included. A total of some 35 specimens from 5 patients underwent TCRbeta repertoire sequencing, comprising 25 or so tumor regions, 5 adjacent noncancerous liver tissues and 5 peripheral blood samples. To link TCRbeta repertoire diversity with the local molecular phenotype, the approximately 23 tumor region samples were profiled using Agilent mRNA microarrays. Repertoires from technical replicates were highly reproducible, with mean shared-clone rates roughly 0.9 and correlation coefficients above 0.95. Summary of the overall study and its limitations: Only roughly 7-24% of top clones appeared in all five regions of a tumor, which suggests that tumor-infiltrating T cells are spatially heterogeneous. Repertoire overlap was higher between tumor regions (mean roughly 35%) than tumor-adjacent (roughly 17%) or tumor-blood (approximately 14%) pairs, consistent with antigen-driven expansion. Bulk unsorted samples precluded comparing CD4+ and CD8+ T cell repertoires. With just four to six patients in the study, the authors point out that the findings should be validated in a larger study. Because sequencing covered only the TCR beta chain and unpaired alpha chains were not captured, true repertoire diversity is likely underestimated. The top 250 clones accounted for a significantly greater share of the repertoire in tumors than in blood (p = 0.039).

Total RNA and DNA were co-extracted without cell sorting from around 20-30 mg of bulk tissue using the AllPrep DNA/RNA mini kit. A handful of patients with histopathologically diagnosed primary liver carcinoma underwent surgical resection in China between late 2015 and March 2016. Chronic HBV infection was present in the patients, and the patients were treatment-naive at sampling. Five spatially separated regions were sampled per tumor: superior, inferior, left-lateral and right-lateral poles, plus the tumor centre. According to histology, viable tumor cells made up more than 90% of every tumor sample. Each fresh piece of tumor and adjacent tissue was cut in two, with one half stored in RNAlater at -80 degrees C and the other half sent for histology. Using a constant-region primer and ProtoScript II reverse transcriptase, TCRbeta-specific cDNA was reverse-transcribed from 500 ng total RNA. Construction of the TCRbeta libraries relied on three nested rounds of multiplex PCR, following a slightly modified ARM-PCR procedure. Each of the first two PCR rounds ran for 9 to 10 cycles using multiplex TRBV1-TRBV30 forward primers together with a Cbeta reverse primer. Sample barcodes and Illumina adapters were added in a final 25-cycle PCR using Deep VentR polymerase. Amplicons of 200-500 bp were gel-purified with a QIAquick gel extraction kit before sequencing. An Illumina HiSeq 2500 was used to sequence the TCRbeta amplicons, generating 250-bp paired-end reads. The original pipeline was this. To recover full CDR3 sequences, reads were quality-trimmed using Trimmomatic v0.33 and paired reads were then merged using FLASH v1.2.11. V, D and J germline segments were assigned to the rearranged TCRbeta sequences by MiGEC v1.2.1b. VDJtools v1.0.0 computed clonotype statistics and Shannon-Wiener diversity indices. Except for diversity analysis, only the 250 most abundant clonotypes of each sample were used in subsequent analyses to reduce sampling bias. TCRdb trimmed the raw reads at Q25, called clones with MiXCR and kept productive beta chains. Each entry merges the rows of one CDR3 protein and shows their most common DNA and genes. It is TCRdb's table, rather than the study itself, that gives the V and J calls and clone size. In this sample the table shows roughly 120,000 distinct CDR3 sequences, roughly three fifths of which occur a single time. The ten largest clones represent more than 7% of the sample.

The sequenced sample consisted of liver tumor tissue from sampling region 3. The sample's cell subset or site label, in plain terms: tumor region T3, left-lateral pole. The chain couples TRBV29-1 to TRBJ2-2; the D gene remains uncertain. The origin of this receptor is a woman in her fifties or sixties with primary liver carcinoma and hepatitis B virus infection. For the CDR3, the sequence is CSAGWGTGELFF. The DNA reads TGCAGCGCCGGATGGGGCACCGGGGAGCTGTTTTTT.